In its sample, the clone carrying this T cell receptor (beta chain) was seen a few times. Its matching antigen is unknown. A multiplex PCR was run with 60 Vbeta primers and 13 Jbeta primers. The data were produced by immunoSEQ multiplex PCR, yet TCRdb's version contains in-frame clones alone and is incomplete. This sample carries about 160,000 clones, roughly 72% of them seen once, and the ten largest clones take about 1%. The source of the sample is a study of cytomegalovirus exposure and HLA in healthy donors. Study-level points and caveats: Researchers reported in a later analysis that a missense DCLRE1C variant was tied to TCR beta V- and J-gene trimming. In a later analysis, DRB1 alleles had the most associated TCRs; HLA-C alleles the fewest.

Germline V gene data show CDR1 as SGHAT and CDR2 as FQNNGV. The CDR3 is 16 residues long. The V and J ends lost 5 bases and 7 bases, in that order; junction bases with no gene match: 13. This chain joins TRBV11-2 and TRBJ2-7; 11 nucleotides line up with TRBD2. The source of this sequence is a woman in her thirties or forties in good health and CMV-seronegative. What was sequenced was PBMCs. The DNA for the CDR3 is TGTGCCAGCAGCCCGACTAGCGGGACATTAATTTGGGAGCAGTACTTC. Translating it yields CASSPTSGTLIWEQYF.